This TCR beta chain was obtained from a study of shared clonotypes between healthy human individuals. It was across several immunoSEQ plates that each subset's genomic DNA was evenly split. Sequencing was performed with immunoSEQ multiplex PCR; in TCRdb, only in-frame clones are kept and a portion is missing. The sample holds about 2 million clones; roughly 94% are singletons and the top ten take under 1.5%. Per germline, CDR1 SGHRS and CDR2 YFSETQ. This CDR3 is 15 amino acids long. The V gene lost 0 bases and the J gene lost 2 bases, with 10 bases spanning the gap. In the naive CD8 group, cells lacked CD45RO and were positively selected for CCR7, so terminally differentiated effector memory CD45RA+ cells were left out.

Sequenced material: naive CD8+ T cells sorted from blood. The chain recombines TRBV5-1 with TRBJ2-3; D might be TRBD2 (6 bases). This TCR was sampled from a young man in good health. Here the CDR3 reads CASSLELADTDTQYF. As DNA, the CDR3 is TGCGCCAGCAGCTTGGAACTAGCTGACACAGATACGCAGTATTTT.